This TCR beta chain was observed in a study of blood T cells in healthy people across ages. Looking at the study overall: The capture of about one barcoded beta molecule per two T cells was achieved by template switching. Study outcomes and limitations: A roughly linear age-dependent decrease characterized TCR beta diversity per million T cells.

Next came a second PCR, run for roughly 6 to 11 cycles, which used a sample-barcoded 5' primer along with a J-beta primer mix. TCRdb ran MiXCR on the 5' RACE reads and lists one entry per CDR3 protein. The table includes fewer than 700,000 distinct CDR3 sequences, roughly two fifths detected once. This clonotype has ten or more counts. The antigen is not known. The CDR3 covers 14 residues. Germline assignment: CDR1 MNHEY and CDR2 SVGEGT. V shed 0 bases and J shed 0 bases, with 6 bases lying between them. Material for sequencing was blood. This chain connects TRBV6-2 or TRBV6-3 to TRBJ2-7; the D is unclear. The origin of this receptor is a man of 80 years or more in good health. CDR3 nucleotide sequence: TGTGCCAGCAGTTACTCTGGTCCCTCCTACGAGCAGTACTTC. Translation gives CASSYSGPSYEQYF.